This is a list of T cell receptor beta chains from one sample in a study of radiotherapy plus CTLA-4 blockade in lung cancer. Assay used: immunoSEQ multiplex PCR; TCRdb lists only in-frame clones, some missing. The top ten clones hold 4% to 6% of a sample with around 91,000 clones, almost 90% of them seen once. This specimen consisted of peripheral blood, obtained from a patient treated with radiotherapy plus ipilimumab. These receptor sequences come from a human donor with non-small cell lung cancer that progressed on radiotherapy plus ipilimumab. The CDR3 runs from the conserved cysteine through the conserved F or W. The D gene is left open where the match is weak. Where a row states a size, it is once, few, many or the class of an expanded clone; other rows omit it.

v_call	clone_size	j_call	d_call	cdr3_length	cdr3_nt	cdr3_aa
TRBV6-5	NA	TRBJ2-1	NA	14	TGTGCCAGCAGTTACTCGTTGGGCCAAGTTGAGCAGTTCTTC	CASSYSLGQVEQFF
TRBV5-1	NA	TRBJ2-7	NA	13	TGCGCCAGCAGCTTGTCGCCATCCTACGAGCAGTACTTC	CASSLSPSYEQYF
TRBV28	NA	TRBJ1-5	NA	11	TGTGCCAGCGGGAAGGGTCGAGCCCAGCATTTT	CASGKGRAQHF
TRBV2	NA	TRBJ1-5	NA	14	TGTGCCAGCAGACAGGGTAGGGCCAATCAGCCCCAGCATTTT	CASRQGRANQPQHF
TRBV27	NA	TRBJ1-2	NA	14	TGTGCCAGCAGTTTTAGGGGAGCTAACTATGGCTACACCTTC	CASSFRGANYGYTF
TRBV7-8	NA	TRBJ2-7	TRBD2	16	TGTGCCAGCAGCCCGCCGATCGGGACTAGCGACTACGAGCAGTACTTC	CASSPPIGTSDYEQYF
TRBV9	NA	TRBJ2-1	TRBD2	16	TGTGCCAGCAGCGTAGGGCCAGCGGGGGGGTTCAATGAGCAGTTCTTC	CASSVGPAGGFNEQFF
TRBV5-1	once	TRBJ1-4	NA	14	TGCGCCAGCAGCTCAGGACGGGACGCGGAAAAACTGTTTTTT	CASSSGRDAEKLFF
TRBV4-1	NA	TRBJ2-3	NA	13	TGCGCCAGCAGCCAAGATTCACAGGCAGCGCAGTATTTT	CASSQDSQAAQYF
TRBV5-1	NA	TRBJ2-3	NA	13	TGCGCCAGCAGCTTCTTCCCGACAGATACGCAGTATTTT	CASSFFPTDTQYF
TRBV19	NA	TRBJ1-3	NA	14	TGTGCCAGTAGTATGGGCTTAGAAGGAAACACCATATATTTT	CASSMGLEGNTIYF
TRBV7-2	NA	TRBJ2-1	NA	16	TGTGCCAGCAGCCCGACGTGGAGGACCATTTACAATGAGCAGTTCTTC	CASSPTWRTIYNEQFF
TRBV19	once	TRBJ1-1	NA	15	TGTGCCAGTAGCCTCCCTTCCCTCGGGGGCACTGAAGCTTTCTTT	CASSLPSLGGTEAFF
TRBV2	NA	TRBJ2-2	NA	14	TGTGCCAGCAAACGTCTGGCGAGCACCGGGGAGCTGTTTTTT	CASKRLASTGELFF
TRBV19	NA	TRBJ1-1	NA	16	TGTGCCACCAGGGATCGGGTGGGAAACCTGAACACTGAAGCTTTCTTT	CATRDRVGNLNTEAFF
TRBV6-1	NA	TRBJ1-2	NA	14	TGTGCCAGCAGTGATTCCGACTTGGGCTATGGCTACACCTTC	CASSDSDLGYGYTF
TRBV7-9	NA	TRBJ1-4	TRBD1	13	TGTGCCACCCAGGACAGGGGGCTTGAAAAACTGTTTTTT	CATQDRGLEKLFF
TRBV30	NA	TRBJ2-3	NA	12	TGTGCCTGGAGAGCGGGCACAGATACGCAGTATTTT	CAWRAGTDTQYF
TRBV5-1	NA	TRBJ2-5	NA	15	TGCGCCAGCAGCTTGGAAAGGACGGACCAAGAGACCCAGTACTTC	CASSLERTDQETQYF
TRBV5-1	NA	TRBJ2-3	TRBD2	15	TGCGCCAGCAGCTCAGCGGGAGCGATCACAGATACGCAGTATTTT	CASSSAGAITDTQYF
TRBV2	NA	TRBJ2-7	NA	13	TGTGCCAGCAGTGAACGGGGCTCCTACGAGCAGTACTTC	CASSERGSYEQYF
TRBV15	NA	TRBJ2-7	NA	15	TGTGCCACCAGCAGTTCAGGGTATCGATCCTACGAGCAGTACTTC	CATSSSGYRSYEQYF
TRBV6-1	NA	TRBJ1-5	TRBD1	15	TGTGCCAGCACCCCCGGGACAGGGACCCAACAGCCCCAGCATTTT	CASTPGTGTQQPQHF
TRBV9	NA	TRBJ2-2	NA	13	TGTGCCAGCAGCATAACTAACACCGGGGAGCTGTTTTTT	CASSITNTGELFF
TRBV9	NA	TRBJ1-5	NA	13	TGTGCCAGCAGCGTCAAGGGGGAATCGCCCCAGCATTTT	CASSVKGESPQHF
TRBV11-2	NA	TRBJ1-5	NA	13	TGTGCCAGCAGCTTAGATTGGTTACGGCCCCAGCATTTT	CASSLDWLRPQHF
TRBV10-3	NA	TRBJ2-2	TRBD2	14	TGTGCCACATGGACGGGAGGGATCACCGGGGAGCTGTTTTTT	CATWTGGITGELFF
TRBV5-8	few	TRBJ1-2	NA	15	TGTGCCAGCAGCCGCGGGGACGGAGCTAACTATGGCTACACCTTC	CASSRGDGANYGYTF
TRBV6-5	once	TRBJ1-1	NA	11	TGTGCCAGCACAAGGGGCACTGAAGCTTTCTTT	CASTRGTEAFF
TRBV18	NA	TRBJ1-2	NA	15	TGTGCCAGCTCACCACAGTCACCCCAAGGCTATGGCTACACCTTC	CASSPQSPQGYGYTF
TRBV5-1	few	TRBJ1-1	NA	11	TGCGCCAGCAGCTCAAACACTGAAGCTTTCTTT	CASSSNTEAFF
TRBV27	NA	TRBJ2-7	NA	13	TGTGCCAGCTCTCCGGGGCAGGGGTACGAGCAGTACTTC	CASSPGQGYEQYF
TRBV7-2	NA	TRBJ2-2	NA	14	TGTGCCAGCAGCCCCTGGGGTGGCACCGGGGAGCTGTTTTTT	CASSPWGGTGELFF
TRBV20-1	NA	TRBJ1-2	NA	11	TGCAGTGCTCGGAGGGCCCCTGGCTACACCTTC	CSARRAPGYTF
TRBV7-9	few	TRBJ2-5	NA	15	TGTGCCAGCAGCTTAGCGGGAGGTAGCGCAGAGACCCAGTACTTC	CASSLAGGSAETQYF
TRBV27	NA	TRBJ2-1	NA	13	TGTGCCAGCAGTATCTCGATGGGGGGTGAGCAGTTCTTC	CASSISMGGEQFF
TRBV9	NA	TRBJ1-5	NA	13	TGTGCCAGCAGCGTAGGTAGCAATCAGCCCCAGCATTTT	CASSVGSNQPQHF
TRBV7-8	NA	TRBJ1-2	TRBD1	17	TGTGCCAGCAGCCCCCAAACCGGGACAGGGGGCGGTTATGGCTACACCTTC	CASSPQTGTGGGYGYTF
TRBV19	NA	TRBJ1-5	NA	15	TGTGCCAGTAGTATCAAGGGCACAGGAGGTCAGCCCCAGCATTTT	CASSIKGTGGQPQHF
TRBV18	NA	TRBJ2-1	NA	15	TGTGCCAGCTCACCACCGGGACGCAATGTAAATGAGCAGTTCTTC	CASSPPGRNVNEQFF
TRBV5-2	few	TRBJ2-2	NA	16	TGTGCCAGCAGCTTAAGGAAGGGGACGAACACCGGGGAGCTGTTTTTT	CASSLRKGTNTGELFF
TRBV5-5	NA	TRBJ1-5	NA	16	TGTGCCAGCAGCTCTTGGGTTGCTGGGGGCAATCAGCCCCAGCATTTT	CASSSWVAGGNQPQHF
TRBV18	NA	TRBJ2-1	NA	13	TGTGCCAGCTCTCAGGGACCCTACAATGAGCAGTTCTTC	CASSQGPYNEQFF
TRBV7-9	NA	TRBJ2-2	NA	17	TGTGCCAGCAGCTTTAGTGGTGTATTTTCGAACACCGGGGAGCTGTTTTTT	CASSFSGVFSNTGELFF
TRBV19	once	TRBJ2-2	NA	14	TGTGCCAGTAGTTACTCCAACCAAGACGGGGAGCTGTTTTTT	CASSYSNQDGELFF
TRBV18	NA	TRBJ1-5	NA	16	TGTGCCAGCTCACCAATGGGGCCCCTACTCAATCAGCCCCAGCATTTT	CASSPMGPLLNQPQHF
TRBV2	NA	TRBJ2-7	TRBD2	14	TGTGCCAGCAATCGACTAGCGGGAGCCTACGAGCAGTACTTC	CASNRLAGAYEQYF
TRBV7-9	few	TRBJ2-7	NA	17	TGTGCCAGCAGCCCCGGGACATCCATAACTGGACCCTACGAGCAGTACTTC	CASSPGTSITGPYEQYF
TRBV18	NA	TRBJ1-2	NA	14	TGTGCCAGCTCACCCCCCGGTCCGGGGAGAGGCTACACCTTC	CASSPPGPGRGYTF
TRBV18	NA	TRBJ2-1	TRBD2	14	TGTGCCAGCTCACCAGAGCGGGGGTACAATGAGCAGTTCTTC	CASSPERGYNEQFF
TRBV2	NA	TRBJ2-7	NA	12	TGTGCCAGCTCCAGGATGGACTACGAGCAGTACTTC	CASSRMDYEQYF
TRBV4-1	NA	TRBJ1-1	NA	12	TGCGCCAGCAGCCAAGAGGACACTGAAGCTTTCTTT	CASSQEDTEAFF
TRBV29-1	once	TRBJ2-1	NA	9	TGCAGCGTTGAAGGAGCACTGTTCTTC	CSVEGALFF